This TCR beta chain was observed in a study of T cell responses to AZD1222 COVID-19 vaccine. Germline CDR1 SGHRS, CDR2 YFSETQ. There are 13 residues in the CDR3. Trimming left V 1 base short and J 5 bases short, with 9 bases between. Method: immunoSEQ multiplex PCR; TCRdb's copy keeps in-frame clones and lacks some. The table lists roughly 130,000 clones, approximately 90% of them singletons, with just over 5.5% in the top ten. The TCR comes from an adult in good health. The material sequenced was peripheral blood, taken on day 0 of AZD1222 vaccination. This chain uses TRBV5-1 with TRBJ2-5; perhaps TRBD1 as D (6 bases). The CDR3 nucleotides read TGCGCCAGCAGCTTGACAGGGCTGGAGACCCAGTACTTC. Encoded protein: CASSLTGLETQYF.